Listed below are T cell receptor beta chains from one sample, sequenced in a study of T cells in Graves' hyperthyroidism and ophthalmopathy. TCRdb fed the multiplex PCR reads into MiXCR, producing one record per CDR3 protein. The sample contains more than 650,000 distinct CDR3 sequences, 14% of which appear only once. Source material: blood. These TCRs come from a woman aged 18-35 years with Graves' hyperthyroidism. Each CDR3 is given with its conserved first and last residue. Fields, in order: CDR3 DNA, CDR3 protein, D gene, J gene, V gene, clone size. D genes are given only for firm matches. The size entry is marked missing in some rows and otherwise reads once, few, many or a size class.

CDR3nt: TGTGCCACCAGTTCGGACAGGGACCTACTCGAAGAGCAGTTCTTC; CDR3aa: CATSSDRDLLEEQFF; d_gene: TRBD1; j_gene: TRBJ2-1; v_gene: TRBV24-1; abundance: NA
CDR3nt: TGTGCCAGCAGCAGAACTAGCGGGAGACCCGGGGAGCTGTTTTTT; CDR3aa: CASSRTSGRPGELFF; d_gene: TRBD2; j_gene: TRBJ2-2; v_gene: TRBV7-3; abundance: many
CDR3nt: TGTGCCAGCTCACCACAGGCCTGGGACAATGAGCAGTTCTTC; CDR3aa: CASSPQAWDNEQFF; d_gene: NA; j_gene: TRBJ2-1; v_gene: TRBV18; abundance: many
CDR3nt: TGTGCCAGCAGCTCGACTAACTCCTACGAGCAGTACTTC; CDR3aa: CASSSTNSYEQYF; d_gene: NA; j_gene: TRBJ2-7; v_gene: TRBV7-9; abundance: many
CDR3nt: TGTGCCAGCAGTTCCCGACAGGGACCCTACGAGCAGTACTTC; CDR3aa: CASSSRQGPYEQYF; d_gene: TRBD1; j_gene: TRBJ2-7; v_gene: TRBV27; abundance: many
CDR3nt: TGTGCCAGCAGTTACTCGGGAGGAGGTTCCGGGGAGCTGTTTTTT; CDR3aa: CASSYSGGGSGELFF; d_gene: NA; j_gene: TRBJ2-2; v_gene: TRBV6-5; abundance: NA
CDR3nt: TGTGCCATCAGTGATTGGGAGCGGGAAGATAATGAGCAGTTCTTC; CDR3aa: CAISDWEREDNEQFF; d_gene: TRBD2; j_gene: TRBJ2-1; v_gene: TRBV10-3; abundance: NA
CDR3nt: TGTGCCAGCAGCTTCGGGTTTGCTAACTATGGCTACACCTTC; CDR3aa: CASSFGFANYGYTF; d_gene: NA; j_gene: TRBJ1-2; v_gene: TRBV7-2; abundance: many
CDR3nt: TGCAGTGCTATAGCGGGAGGGAGAGAGACCCAGTACTTC; CDR3aa: CSAIAGGRETQYF; d_gene: TRBD2; j_gene: TRBJ2-5; v_gene: TRBV20-1; abundance: many
CDR3nt: TGCAGTGCCAGATCACTGGGGGGGAATCAGCCCCAGCATTTT; CDR3aa: CSARSLGGNQPQHF; d_gene: NA; j_gene: TRBJ1-5; v_gene: TRBV20-1; abundance: few
CDR3nt: TGTGCCAGCATGGGGGCATCAGAGACCCAGTACTTC; CDR3aa: CASMGASETQYF; d_gene: NA; j_gene: TRBJ2-5; v_gene: TRBV2; abundance: many
CDR3nt: TGTGCCAGCAGCTCGCCGTCCAGGTCCCAACCTGGGTACGAGCAGTACTTC; CDR3aa: CASSSPSRSQPGYEQYF; d_gene: NA; j_gene: TRBJ2-7; v_gene: TRBV5-4; abundance: few
CDR3nt: TGTGCCAGCCGGGACAGTCATAGCAATCAGCCCCAGCATTTT; CDR3aa: CASRDSHSNQPQHF; d_gene: TRBD1; j_gene: TRBJ1-5; v_gene: TRBV6-1; abundance: NA
CDR3nt: TGTGCCAGCAGTTGGGGCCTCGGGGGAGATCAGCCCCAGCATTTT; CDR3aa: CASSWGLGGDQPQHF; d_gene: NA; j_gene: TRBJ1-5; v_gene: TRBV27; abundance: many
CDR3nt: TGCAGTGCTAGAGTGGGGCAGGGTCTCTCCTACGAGCAGTACTTC; CDR3aa: CSARVGQGLSYEQYF; d_gene: NA; j_gene: TRBJ2-7; v_gene: TRBV20-1; abundance: many
CDR3nt: TGCAGTGCTAGTGCCAGCTCGAACACCGGGGAGCTGTTTTTT; CDR3aa: CSASASSNTGELFF; d_gene: NA; j_gene: TRBJ2-2; v_gene: TRBV20-1; abundance: few
CDR3nt: TGTGCCATCAGTAGTAGGACCCAGGGGATCGAGCAGTTCTTC; CDR3aa: CAISSRTQGIEQFF; d_gene: NA; j_gene: TRBJ2-1; v_gene: TRBV10-3; abundance: many
CDR3nt: TGTGCCATCAGTGAGGACGACTCCAATGAGCAGTTCTTC; CDR3aa: CAISEDDSNEQFF; d_gene: NA; j_gene: TRBJ2-1; v_gene: TRBV10-3; abundance: NA
CDR3nt: TGCAGCGTTGCGGGCCTAGCGGGGTACAATGAGCAGTTCTTC; CDR3aa: CSVAGLAGYNEQFF; d_gene: TRBD2; j_gene: TRBJ2-1; v_gene: TRBV29-1; abundance: few
CDR3nt: TGTGCCAGCAGTACAAGAGGGACAGGGGTGGCCCCCCTCTATGGCTACACCTTC; CDR3aa: CASSTRGTGVAPLYGYTF; d_gene: TRBD1; j_gene: TRBJ1-2; v_gene: TRBV6-1; abundance: many
CDR3nt: TGTGCCAGCAGCGAAACGACAGTTGAAGCTTTCTTT; CDR3aa: CASSETTVEAFF; d_gene: NA; j_gene: TRBJ1-1; v_gene: TRBV6-1; abundance: few
CDR3nt: TGTGCCAGCAGTAGACTAGCGGGAACGGAGACCCAGTACTTC; CDR3aa: CASSRLAGTETQYF; d_gene: TRBD2; j_gene: TRBJ2-5; v_gene: TRBV12-3/TRBV12-4; abundance: few
CDR3nt: TGCAGTGCAAGAAGGACTAGCGGGAGTTCCTGGGGAGAGACCCAGTACTTC; CDR3aa: CSARRTSGSSWGETQYF; d_gene: TRBD2; j_gene: TRBJ2-5; v_gene: TRBV20-1; abundance: many
CDR3nt: TGTGCCAGCAGTGAAGAGGGGGGGGGCTCCTACGAGCAGTACTTC; CDR3aa: CASSEEGGGSYEQYF; d_gene: NA; j_gene: TRBJ2-7; v_gene: TRBV6-1; abundance: few
CDR3nt: TGTGCCAGCAGCTGGGCTAGCTCCTACGAGCAGTACTTC; CDR3aa: CASSWASSYEQYF; d_gene: NA; j_gene: TRBJ2-7; v_gene: TRBV7-9; abundance: few
CDR3nt: TGTGCCAGCAGCTCCCGAGACAGTTTTCTCTACGAGCAGTACTTC; CDR3aa: CASSSRDSFLYEQYF; d_gene: NA; j_gene: TRBJ2-7; v_gene: TRBV5-6; abundance: many
CDR3nt: TGTGCCAGCAGCTCTTCGGGACCTACAGGGGCCCAGTACTTC; CDR3aa: CASSSSGPTGAQYF; d_gene: TRBD1; j_gene: TRBJ2-5; v_gene: TRBV7-2; abundance: NA
CDR3nt: TGTGCCAGCAGCCGATGGGGGGATACTGCCAAAAACATTCAGTACTTC; CDR3aa: CASSRWGDTAKNIQYF; d_gene: NA; j_gene: TRBJ2-4; v_gene: TRBV7-9; abundance: NA
CDR3nt: TGCGCCAGCAGCCAAGGCCTCGTTTCTATCGAAGCTTTCTTT; CDR3aa: CASSQGLVSIEAFF; d_gene: NA; j_gene: TRBJ1-1; v_gene: TRBV4-3; abundance: many
CDR3nt: TGCAGTGCTAGTTTCCAGCGGAACTACGAGCAGTACTTC; CDR3aa: CSASFQRNYEQYF; d_gene: NA; j_gene: TRBJ2-7; v_gene: TRBV20-1; abundance: many
CDR3nt: TGCGCCAGCAGCCAAGCCGCGGACTACTACAATGAGCAGTTCTTC; CDR3aa: CASSQAADYYNEQFF; d_gene: NA; j_gene: TRBJ2-1; v_gene: TRBV4-1; abundance: few
CDR3nt: TGTGCCAGCAGTTTTTGGCCAGAGGACAATGAGCAGTTCTTC; CDR3aa: CASSFWPEDNEQFF; d_gene: NA; j_gene: TRBJ2-1; v_gene: TRBV27; abundance: few
CDR3nt: TGTGCCAGCAGTCGATCACGGGGACAGGGGCCCGCGGGGACTGAAGCTTTCTTT; CDR3aa: CASSRSRGQGPAGTEAFF; d_gene: TRBD1; j_gene: TRBJ1-1; v_gene: TRBV12-3/TRBV12-4; abundance: many
CDR3nt: TGTGCCAGCAGTTTGATACCGGGTCCCAACCCCGAGCAGTACTTC; CDR3aa: CASSLIPGPNPEQYF; d_gene: NA; j_gene: TRBJ2-7; v_gene: TRBV27; abundance: NA
CDR3nt: TGTGCCAGCAGGGGGACAGGGTTGTTGTCACCCCTCCACTTT; CDR3aa: CASRGTGLLSPLHF; d_gene: TRBD1; j_gene: TRBJ1-6; v_gene: TRBV2; abundance: many
CDR3nt: TGTGCCTACAGCTCTGGAAACACCATATATTTT; CDR3aa: CAYSSGNTIYF; d_gene: NA; j_gene: TRBJ1-3; v_gene: TRBV12-3/TRBV12-4; abundance: many
CDR3nt: TGTGCCAGCAGCTGGGACTCCTCTGGGACCCAGTACTTC; CDR3aa: CASSWDSSGTQYF; d_gene: NA; j_gene: TRBJ2-5; v_gene: TRBV7-6; abundance: few
CDR3nt: TGTGCCAGCTCACCGTCGCCAGGGACAGGGACTGGAGGCTACGAGCAGTACTTC; CDR3aa: CASSPSPGTGTGGYEQYF; d_gene: TRBD1; j_gene: TRBJ2-7; v_gene: TRBV18; abundance: NA
CDR3nt: TGCAGTGCTAGAGACGAAGATAACGGACTAGCTATCCTTGAGCAGTTCTTC; CDR3aa: CSARDEDNGLAILEQFF; d_gene: TRBD2; j_gene: TRBJ2-1; v_gene: TRBV20-1; abundance: many
CDR3nt: TGTGCCAGCACCCCCCACGGACAGGGTAAGACTGAAGCTTTCTTT; CDR3aa: CASTPHGQGKTEAFF; d_gene: TRBD1; j_gene: TRBJ1-1; v_gene: TRBV28; abundance: few
CDR3nt: TGCGGGTTACGGCCAGATACGCAGTATTTT; CDR3aa: CGLRPDTQYF; d_gene: NA; j_gene: TRBJ2-3; v_gene: TRBV20-1; abundance: many
CDR3nt: TGTGCCACCAGCAGAGATCGGGGAAGATACGAGCAGTACTTC; CDR3aa: CATSRDRGRYEQYF; d_gene: NA; j_gene: TRBJ2-7; v_gene: TRBV15; abundance: few
CDR3nt: TGTGCCAGTAGGAAAATAGCGGGAGCAGATACGCAGTATTTT; CDR3aa: CASRKIAGADTQYF; d_gene: TRBD2; j_gene: TRBJ2-3; v_gene: TRBV19; abundance: NA
CDR3nt: TGCGCCAGCAGCCAAGTTGTTGGGGGCCGAGAGACCCAGTTCTTC; CDR3aa: CASSQVVGGRETQFF; d_gene: NA; j_gene: TRBJ2-1; v_gene: TRBV4-1; abundance: once
CDR3nt: TGTGCCAGCGGTGACTTCAGCTCCTACGAGCAGTACTTC; CDR3aa: CASGDFSSYEQYF; d_gene: NA; j_gene: TRBJ2-7; v_gene: TRBV7-9; abundance: NA
CDR3nt: TGTGCCAGCAGCCACAGTAGGGGGAGAGAGACCCAGTACTTC; CDR3aa: CASSHSRGRETQYF; d_gene: NA; j_gene: TRBJ2-5; v_gene: TRBV3-1; abundance: NA